This TCR beta chain originates from a study of T cells after yellow fever vaccination. Study-level information: Fractions containing few cells were prepared with SMART-Seq v4 Ultra Low Input.

The CDR3 sequence is 13 residues long. Germline assignment: CDR1 SGHAT and CDR2 FQDESV (reference sequence). V lost 6 bases, J lost 7 bases, and 13 bases lay in between. Via MiXCR, TCRdb re-called the 5' RACE reads, giving one row per CDR3 protein. The sample lists 620,000 or so distinct CDR3 sequences; about a sixth were seen once. The clonotype comes from a young man who received the YFV17D yellow fever vaccine. The material sequenced was PBMCs, taken 5 days after the first yellow fever vaccination. The chain couples TRBV11-1 to TRBJ2-1, with D perhaps TRBD2 (5 bases). CDR3 coding DNA: TGTGCCAGCAGTCCGAATACTAGGAATGAGCAGTTCTTC. Amino acid sequence: CASSPNTRNEQFF.